Following are 2 T cell receptor beta chains from one sample sequenced in a study of T cells in Graves' hyperthyroidism and ophthalmopathy. The TCR beta CDR3 regions underwent amplification using RNA transcripts as the source. Using the HTBI primer set, a first-round RT-PCR was run on the TCR CDR3. MiXCR, run by TCRdb on the multiplex PCR reads, gives a single entry per CDR3 protein. The repertoire has about 350,000 distinct CDR3 sequences, approximately 20% of them found once; the top ten carry about 3.5%. The sample taken for sequencing was blood. Receptors were obtained from a woman aged 18-29 years with Graves' hyperthyroidism.

This clonotype was seen at least ten times. The V and J genes are TRBV20-1 and TRBJ2-5; weak D call: TRBD2 (6 bases). Looked up from germline, CDR1 is DFQATT and CDR2 is SNEGSKA (reference sequence). There are 15 residues in the CDR3. V was cut by 0 bases and J by 3 bases, with 14 bases left in between. The CDR3 spells CSARDFGGFEETQYF. CDR3 DNA sequence: TGCAGTGCTAGAGATTTCGGGGGATTTGAAGAGACCCAGTACTTC.

This clonotype was recorded many times. The chain uses TRBV10-2 and TRBJ1-2; D gene unclear. The CDR3 length is 13 residues. Germline V lookup: CDR1 WSHSY, CDR2 SAAADI. Trimming removed 2 bases from V and 3 bases from J, with 7 bases in between. The CDR3, as DNA: TGCGCCAGCAGTGAGGTCGGCTACTATGGCTACACCTTC. This translates into CASSEVGYYGYTF.